Presented here are 32 T cell receptor beta chains from one specimen sequenced in a study of Graves' ophthalmopathy and Graves' hyperthyroidism. RNA transcripts yielded amplified TCR beta CDR3 regions. Second-round multiplex PCR came after a first-round RT-PCR that employed HTBI primers. TCRdb used MiXCR to reprocess the multiplex PCR reads, holding one entry per CDR3 protein. The sample carries hundreds of thousands of distinct CDR3 sequences, about 47% recorded once. Material: peripheral blood. The receptors stem from an adult man with Graves' ophthalmopathy.

The V call is TRBV6-5, the J call TRBJ1-5, with TRBD1 as a possible D gene (5 bases). From germline, CDR1 is MNHEY and CDR2 SVGAGI. The V and J ends lost 2 bases and 5 bases respectively, with 10 bases between them. The CDR3 covers 14 residues. This chain's CDR3 is CASSYGRGHQPQHF. In nucleotides, the CDR3 is TGTGCCAGCAGTTACGGAAGGGGTCATCAGCCCCAGCATTTT.

The chain recombines TRBV7-9 with TRBJ2-7; 8 bases are a match to TRBD2. Looked up from germline, CDR1 is SEHNR and CDR2 is FQNEAQ (reference sequence). CDR3 size: 15 residues. V dropped 8 bases and J dropped 0; count of bases not matched to a gene: 9. Here the CDR3 reads CASLAERGSSYEQYF. In DNA form, the CDR3 reads TGTGCCAGCCTGGCTGAGCGGGGGAGCTCCTACGAGCAGTACTTC.

The V call is TRBV20-1, the J call TRBJ1-1; D is unclear. V was shortened by 0 bases and J by 1 base, with 9 bases between the two germline ends. The CDR3 sequence is 14 residues long. Germline lookup yields CDR1 DFQATT and CDR2 SNEGSKA (reference sequence). The CDR3 reads CSARDRLGNTEAFF. The CDR3 DNA reads TGCAGTGCTAGAGATCGACTAGGGAACACTGAAGCTTTCTTT.

This clonotype was detected a few times. The V call is TRBV5-1, the J call TRBJ2-2, with D possibly being TRBD1 (6 bases). The germline CDR1 and CDR2 sequences are SGHRS and YFSETQ. The V end lost 1 base, the J end lost 4 bases, and 14 bases lay between the germline ends. This CDR3 spans 16 amino acids. CDR3 sequence reads: CASSLMTGGSTGELFF. The CDR3 DNA reads TGCGCCAGCAGCTTGATGACAGGTGGTAGCACCGGGGAGCTGTTTTTT.

This clonotype turned up a few times. The chain carries TRBV20-1 and TRBJ1-1, with 9 bases identical to TRBD1. CDR3 length: 14 amino acids. With V trimmed by 6 bases and J by 4 bases, 9 bases remained unmatched. The germline gives CDR1 DFQATT, CDR2 SNEGSKA (reference sequence). CDR3 sequence reads: CSARDRDRVTEAFF. In DNA form, the CDR3 reads TGCAGTGCCAGGGACAGGGACCGGGTCACTGAAGCTTTCTTT.

The rearrangement joins TRBV7-8 to TRBJ1-1, with 7 nucleotides matching TRBD1. Germline CDR1 reads SGHVS; CDR2 reads FQNEAQ. The CDR3 has 13 residues. Germline trimming cut 8 bases from V and 11 bases from J; bases unmatched to any gene: 14. CDR3 sequence reads: CASEMLGTVRAFF. CDR3 DNA sequence: TGTGCCAGCGAAATGCTGGGGACAGTTCGGGCTTTCTTT.

This chain connects TRBV10-3 to TRBJ1-1; D gene ambiguous. Trimming left V 4 bases short and J 1 base short, with 10 bases between. CDR3 length equals 14 residues. Germline V gives CDR1 ENHRY, CDR2 SYGVKD. CDR3 sequence: CAISGGNENTEAFF. The DNA of the CDR3 is TGTGCCATCAGTGGTGGGAATGAGAACACTGAAGCTTTCTTT.

The rearrangement uses TRBV7-3 and TRBJ1-3, with D uncertain. In germline, CDR1 is SGHTA, CDR2 FQGTGA. Trimming stripped 5 bases from V and 0 bases from J, with 14 bases between. The CDR3 extends over 16 amino acids. The CDR3 region is CASSAQAVTSGNTIYF. CDR3 coding DNA: TGTGCCAGCAGCGCCCAGGCAGTCACCTCTGGAAACACCATATATTTT.

This clonotype was seen a handful of times. The chain recombines TRBV29-1 with TRBJ2-2; D ambiguous. CDR1 SQVTM and CDR2 ANQGSEA come from the germline V gene. The CDR3 has 15 residues. Trimming pared 0 bases from V and 1 base from J, leaving 9 bases between. The CDR3 DNA reads as TGCAGCGTTGAAGATCCCCACCAGAACACCGGGGAGCTGTTTTTT. As protein: CSVEDPHQNTGELFF.

This chain links TRBV7-2 with TRBJ2-5, with D possibly called TRBD1 or TRBD2 (6 bases each). Trimming pared 5 bases from V and 5 bases from J, leaving 27 bases between. Germline V gene lookup returns CDR1 SGHTA and CDR2 FQGNSA. The CDR3 length is 18 residues. The CDR3 nucleotides are TGTACCAGCAGCCTAGGGGGAGGCAGGGTGCGGGTAGGGGAGACCCAGTACTTC. This sequence encodes CTSSLGGGRVRVGETQYF.

CDR3 loop: CASSYGTGGNEQFF. CDR3 sequence (DNA): TGCGCCAGCAGCTACGGGACAGGCGGCAATGAGCAGTTCTTC. The rearrangement uses TRBV5-1 and TRBJ2-7; 8 bases line up with TRBD1. Matching the DNA end better, TRBJ2-1 makes the J call doubtful. Germline CDR1 and CDR2: SGHRS and YFSETQ. This CDR3 region has 14 residues.

Turning to this clonotype: A much bigger clone sits one base away, suggesting this may be a read error. The genes are TRBV6-6 and TRBJ1-1, with a weak D call TRBD1 (5 bases). Trimming took off 6 bases at V and 4 bases at J, with 12 bases between the two ends. This CDR3 region has 13 residues. Germline CDR1 MNHNY, CDR2 SVGAGI (reference sequence). CDR3 nucleotides: TGTGCCAGCAGACGGGGGGGAGGCACTGAAGCTTTCTTT. Its protein is CASRRGGGTEAFF.

This chain joins TRBV10-3 and TRBJ2-7; D is uncertain. The V gene lost 2 bases and the J gene lost 3 bases, with 14 bases spanning the gap. The germline V gene encodes CDR1 ENHRY and CDR2 SYGVKD. The CDR3 has 15 residues. CDR3 sequence reads: CAISEEAPYRYEQYF. The CDR3 coding sequence is TGTGCCATCAGTGAGGAGGCCCCGTATCGCTACGAGCAGTACTTC.

This clonotype was observed a single time. This chain links TRBV20-1 with TRBJ2-7, with 11 bases that match TRBD2. The last part of the DNA fits TRBJ2-1 better; the J call may be wrong. The CDR3 runs 14 residues. In germline, CDR1 is DFQATT, CDR2 SNEGSKA (reference sequence). The CDR3 nucleotides read TGCAGTGCTGGGGGTAGCGGGAGGGCCGGTGAGCAGTTCTTC. Its protein is CSAGGSGRAGEQFF.

This sequence joins TRBV29-1 and TRBJ2-7, with TRBD2 matching 10 bases. The last part of the DNA fits TRBJ2-1 better; the J call may be wrong. This CDR3 comprises 13 residues. CDR1 is SQVTM and CDR2 is ANQGSEA in the germline V gene. In nucleotides, the CDR3 is TGCAGCGTTGAGTTTGGGACTAGCGATGAGCAGTTCTTC. This translates into CSVEFGTSDEQFF.

The chain uses TRBV24-1 and TRBJ1-5, with D perhaps matching TRBD1 (6 bases). The CDR3 loop spans 16 amino acids. V lost 1 base, J lost 5 bases, and 14 bases lay in between. Germline V gene data show CDR1 as KGHDR and CDR2 as SFDVKD. DNA of the CDR3: TGTGCCACCAGTGATTTTTCGGGACATCTTTATCAGCCCCAGCATTTT. The encoded protein is CATSDFSGHLYQPQHF.

CDR3 sequence: CASSFGQGADYGYTF. DNA for the CDR3: TGTGCCAGCAGCTTTGGACAGGGGGCCGACTATGGCTACACCTTC. The V and J genes are TRBV7-9 and TRBJ1-2, with 11 bases matching TRBD1. Germline lookup yields CDR1 SEHNR and CDR2 FQNEAQ (reference sequence). The CDR3 runs 15 residues. The V and J ends lost 3 bases and 3 bases, in that order; junction bases with no gene match: 3. The full variable domain, rest sourced from reference TRBV7-9 and TRBJ1-2, is DTGVSQNPRHKITKRGQNVTFRCDPISEHNRLYWYRQTLGQGPEFLTYFQNEAQLEKSRLLSDRFSAERPKGSFSTLEIQRTEQGDSAMYLCASSFGQGADYGYTFGSGTRLTVV.

Concerning this clonotype: One base away lies a much larger clone, so this may be a sequencing read error. This CDR3 is missing its conserved last phenylalanine or tryptophan, likely due to a read error. V and J are TRBV2 and TRBJ1-1, with TRBD1 matching 11 bases. The CDR3 length is 12 residues. CDR1 and CDR2 (germline): SNHLY, FYNNEI. The V segment lost 9 bases and the J segment 4 bases; nucleotides outside the gene matches: 1. The CDR3 is CARGTGGTEAFI. DNA of the CDR3: TGTGCCAGAGGGACAGGGGGCACTGAAGCTTTCATT.

This clonotype was detected a few times. V and J are TRBV20-1 and TRBJ1-2; 7 positions match TRBD1. J lost 5 bases, V lost 5 bases, and 14 bases had no gene match. The CDR3 length is 15 residues. Germline CDR1 is DFQATT and CDR2 is SNEGSKA (reference sequence). In DNA, the CDR3 is TGCAGTGCTCCTCCCCGCAGAGGGGACAGTTATGGCTACACCTTC. Amino acid sequence: CSAPPRRGDSYGYTF.

CDR3 loop: CAISERAAEAFF. The CDR3 DNA reads TGTGCCATCAGTGAGAGGGCAGCTGAAGCTTTCTTT. The rearrangement joins TRBV10-3 to TRBJ1-1; no clear D gene. V was clipped by 2 bases and J by 6 bases, with 7 bases between them. CDR3 length: 12 residues. CDR1 is ENHRY and CDR2 is SYGVKD in the germline V gene.

This clonotype was seen many times. The chain is built from TRBV29-1 and TRBJ1-6; D is uncertain. Germline V gene lookup returns CDR1 SQVTM and CDR2 ANQGSEA. Trimming cost V 6 bases and J 7 bases, with 13 bases left between them. This CDR3 has 13 amino acids. The CDR3 DNA is TGCAGCGTACGGACCTCGGGGAATTCACCCCTCCACTTT. This codes for CSVRTSGNSPLHF.

With regard to this clonotype: As the CDR3 is not closed by the conserved phenylalanine or tryptophan, this likely results from a read error. The chain links TRBV7-2 to TRBJ1-1, with D maybe TRBD1 (5 bases). The CDR3 extends over 12 amino acids. V was shortened by 5 bases and J by 6 bases, with 10 bases between the two germline ends. Germline lookup yields CDR1 SGHTA and CDR2 FQGNSA. CDR3 in DNA: TGTGCCAGCAGCGACCAGGGTCCTGAAGCTTTCCTT. This translates into CASSDQGPEAFL.

This clonotype was observed a few times. The chain employs TRBV20-1 and TRBJ2-7; TRBD2 matches 7 bases. The germline V gene has CDR1 DFQATT and CDR2 SNEGSKA (reference sequence). The CDR3 length is 13 residues. This chain's CDR3 is CSVGGSSSYEQYF. CDR3 nucleotides: TGCAGCGTGGGCGGGAGCAGCTCCTACGAGCAGTACTTC.

V usage is TRBV6-5 and J usage is TRBJ2-2; possibly TRBD1 or TRBD2 for D (5 bases each). CDR1 is MNHEY, CDR2 SVGAGI, per germline. The CDR3 extends over 14 amino acids. With 8 bases removed from V and 0 bases from J, the gap between germline ends came to 10 bases. This CDR3 reads CASWDDANTGELFF. The CDR3 DNA is TGTGCCAGCTGGGACGACGCGAACACCGGGGAGCTGTTTTTT.

The CDR3 sequence: CSARDTTETNEKLFF. The CDR3 coding sequence is TGCAGTGCTAGAGATACGACGGAGACTAATGAAAAACTGTTTTTT. The V call is TRBV20-1, the J call TRBJ1-4; D call uncertain. The CDR3 runs 15 residues. Trimming took 0 bases from V and 2 from J, leaving 10 bases between them. Germline assignment: CDR1 DFQATT and CDR2 SNEGSKA (reference sequence).

The chain recombines TRBV10-3 with TRBJ2-7; TRBD2 agrees at 14 bases. The V and J ends lost 6 bases and 2 bases, in that order; junction bases with no gene match: 6. CDR3 length equals 16 residues. In germline, CDR1 is ENHRY, CDR2 SYGVKD. For the CDR3, the DNA is TGTGCCATCAGCGGGGGGACTAGCGGGAGTCCCTACGAGCAGTACTTC. Residues: CAISGGTSGSPYEQYF.

This clonotype was picked up one time. With a much larger clone just one base away, this may be a read error. The chain recombines TRBV15 with TRBJ1-3, with D perhaps TRBD1 (5 bases). Germline V lookup: CDR1 LNHNV, CDR2 YYDKDF (reference sequence). The CDR3 runs to 15 residues. CDR3 sequence (DNA): TGTGCCACCAGCAGAGATCCAGGGTCTGGAAGCACCATATATTTT. Amino acids: CATSRDPGSGSTIYF. Filled out from reference TRBV15 and TRBJ1-3, the complete variable domain reads DAMVIQNPRYQVTQFGKPVTLSCSQTLNHNVMYWYQQKSSQAPKLLFHYYDKDFNNEADTPDNFQSRRPNTSFCFLDIRSPGLGDTAMYLCATSRDPGSGSTIYFGEGSWLTVV.

This clonotype showed up just a few times. The chain joins TRBV6-1 to TRBJ2-7, with D possibly being TRBD2 (6 bases). Trimming removed 5 bases from V and 0 bases from J, with 11 bases in between. The length of the CDR3 is 14 residues. CDR1 is MNHNS and CDR2 is SASEGT in the germline V gene. The CDR3 sequence is CASSPAGSSYEQYF. CDR3 coding DNA: TGTGCCAGCAGTCCTGCGGGGAGCTCCTACGAGCAGTACTTC.

V and J are TRBV4-1 and TRBJ1-6; 8 bases are shared with TRBD1. Per the germline V gene, CDR1 is MGHRA and CDR2 is YSYEKL. V was pared by 4 bases and J by 9 bases, with 8 bases of the junction left unmatched. The CDR3 loop spans 15 amino acids. CDR3 coding DNA: TGCGCCAGCAGCCCAGGACAGGGCCCTAGTTCACCCCTCCACTTT. This codes for CASSPGQGPSSPLHF.

The chain uses TRBV7-9 and TRBJ1-1; possible D gene TRBD1, 5 bases. V was cut by 1 base and J by 9 bases, with 15 bases left in between. Germline assignment: CDR1 SEHNR and CDR2 FQNEAQ (reference sequence). CDR3 length equals 14 residues. The CDR3 region is CASSLVSGQSQAFF. CDR3 sequence (DNA): TGTGCCAGCAGCTTAGTTTCAGGGCAATCTCAAGCTTTCTTT.

This clonotype was detected only a few times. The rearrangement joins TRBV9 to TRBJ1-1, with a possible D match to TRBD1 (5 bases). Germline-derived CDR1 and CDR2 are SGDLS and YYNGEE. Trimming pared 4 bases from V and 4 bases from J, leaving 17 bases between. This CDR3 has 15 residues. The CDR3 loop is CASSRAGRGSTEAFF. The CDR3 DNA follows: TGTGCCAGCAGCCGAGCAGGGCGGGGGAGCACTGAAGCTTTCTTT. The full variable domain, its missing parts supplied by reference TRBV9 and TRBJ1-1, is DSGVTQTPKHLITATGQRVTLRCSPRSGDLSVYWYQQSLDQGLQFLIQYYNGEERAKGNILERFSAQQFPDLHSELNLSSLELGDSALYFCASSRAGRGSTEAFFGQGTRLTVV.

J is TRBJ1-2 and V is TRBV10-3, with 9 bases matching TRBD1. V gave up 3 bases and J gave up 4 bases; unmatched junction bases: 9. The V gene's germline CDR1 is ENHRY and CDR2 SYGVKD. There are 16 residues in the CDR3. CDR3 nucleotide sequence: TGTGCCATCAGTGATCATCGGACAGGGGAAGGCTATGGCTACACCTTC. Translation gives CAISDHRTGEGYGYTF.